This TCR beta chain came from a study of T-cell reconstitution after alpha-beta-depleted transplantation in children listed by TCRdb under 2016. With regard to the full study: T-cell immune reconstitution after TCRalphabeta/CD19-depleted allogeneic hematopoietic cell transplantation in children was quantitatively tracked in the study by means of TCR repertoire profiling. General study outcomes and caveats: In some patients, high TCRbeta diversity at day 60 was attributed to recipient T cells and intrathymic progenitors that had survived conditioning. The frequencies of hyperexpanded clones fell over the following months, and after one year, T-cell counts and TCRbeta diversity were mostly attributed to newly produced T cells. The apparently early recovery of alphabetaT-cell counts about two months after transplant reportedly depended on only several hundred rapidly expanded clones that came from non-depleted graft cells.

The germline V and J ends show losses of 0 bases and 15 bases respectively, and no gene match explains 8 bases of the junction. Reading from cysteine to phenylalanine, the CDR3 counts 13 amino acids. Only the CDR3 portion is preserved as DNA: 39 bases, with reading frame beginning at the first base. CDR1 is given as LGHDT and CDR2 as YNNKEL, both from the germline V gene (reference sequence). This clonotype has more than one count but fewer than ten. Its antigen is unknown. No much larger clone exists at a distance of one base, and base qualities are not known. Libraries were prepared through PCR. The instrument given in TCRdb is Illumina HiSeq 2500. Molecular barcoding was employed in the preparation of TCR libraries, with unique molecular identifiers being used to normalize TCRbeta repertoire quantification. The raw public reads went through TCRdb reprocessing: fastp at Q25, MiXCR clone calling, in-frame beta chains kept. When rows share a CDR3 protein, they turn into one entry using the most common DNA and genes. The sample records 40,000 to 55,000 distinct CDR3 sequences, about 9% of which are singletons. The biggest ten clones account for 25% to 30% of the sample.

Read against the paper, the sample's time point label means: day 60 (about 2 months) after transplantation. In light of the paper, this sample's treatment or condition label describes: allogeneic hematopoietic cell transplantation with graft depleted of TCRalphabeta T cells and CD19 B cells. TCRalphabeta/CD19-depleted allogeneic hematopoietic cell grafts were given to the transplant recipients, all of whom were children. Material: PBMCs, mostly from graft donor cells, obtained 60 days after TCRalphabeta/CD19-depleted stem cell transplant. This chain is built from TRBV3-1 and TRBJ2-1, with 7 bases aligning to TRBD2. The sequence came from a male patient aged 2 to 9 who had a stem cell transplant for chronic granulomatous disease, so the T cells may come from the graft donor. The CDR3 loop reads CASSQDGRTRPFF. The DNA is TGTGCCAGCAGCCAAGATGGAAGGACTAGACCGTTCTTC.